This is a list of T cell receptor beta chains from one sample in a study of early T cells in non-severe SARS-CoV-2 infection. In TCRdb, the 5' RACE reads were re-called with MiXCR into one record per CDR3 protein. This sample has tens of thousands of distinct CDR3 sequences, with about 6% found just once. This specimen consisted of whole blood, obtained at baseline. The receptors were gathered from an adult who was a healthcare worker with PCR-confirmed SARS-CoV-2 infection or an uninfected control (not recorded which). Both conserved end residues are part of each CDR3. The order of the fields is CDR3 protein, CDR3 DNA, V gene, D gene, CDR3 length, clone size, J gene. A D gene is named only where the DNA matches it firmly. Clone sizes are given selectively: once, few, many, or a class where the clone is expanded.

CDR3 protein: CASSLRTGRSGSPLHF
CDR3 DNA: TGTGCCAGCAGTCTTCGGACAGGGCGGTCTGGATCACCCCTCCACTTT
V gene: TRBV7-9
D gene: TRBD1
CDR3 length: 16
clone size: many
J gene: TRBJ1-6

CDR3 protein: CASSQDSLGSPFF
CDR3 DNA: TGCGCCAGCAGCCAAGATAGTTTGGGCTCTCCGTTCTTC
V gene: TRBV4-1
D gene: -
CDR3 length: 13
clone size: many
J gene: TRBJ2-1

CDR3 protein: CATSDVPGQGTSTDTQYF
CDR3 DNA: TGTGCCACCAGTGATGTCCCGGGACAGGGTACTAGCACAGATACGCAGTATTTT
V gene: TRBV24-1
D gene: TRBD1
CDR3 length: 18
clone size: many
J gene: TRBJ2-3

CDR3 protein: CASKGKDRASGELFF
CDR3 DNA: TGTGCCAGCAAAGGAAAGGACAGGGCATCCGGGGAGCTGTTTTTT
V gene: TRBV6-2/TRBV6-3
D gene: TRBD1
CDR3 length: 15
clone size: many
J gene: TRBJ2-2

CDR3 protein: CSVEAQLAKNIQYF
CDR3 DNA: TGCAGCGTTGAAGCCCAACTAGCCAAAAACATTCAGTACTTC
V gene: TRBV29-1
D gene: -
CDR3 length: 14
clone size: many
J gene: TRBJ2-4

CDR3 protein: CASTMARQSNQPQHF
CDR3 DNA: TGTGCCAGCACCATGGCAAGGCAAAGCAATCAGCCCCAGCATTTT
V gene: TRBV28
D gene: -
CDR3 length: 15
clone size: -
J gene: TRBJ1-5

CDR3 protein: CASSLTHGYYGYTF
CDR3 DNA: TGTGCCAGCAGTTTGACACATGGCTACTATGGCTACACCTTC
V gene: TRBV27
D gene: -
CDR3 length: 14
clone size: few
J gene: TRBJ1-2

CDR3 protein: CSARVGGQETQYF
CDR3 DNA: TGCAGTGCTAGAGTTGGGGGACAAGAGACCCAGTACTTC
V gene: TRBV20-1
D gene: -
CDR3 length: 13
clone size: many
J gene: TRBJ2-5

CDR3 protein: CASSDLGRAQPQHF
CDR3 DNA: TGTGCCAGCAGTGACTTGGGCAGGGCACAGCCCCAGCATTTT
V gene: TRBV6-1
D gene: -
CDR3 length: 14
clone size: many
J gene: TRBJ1-5

CDR3 protein: CSAVQDSGANVLTF
CDR3 DNA: TGCAGTGCAGTACAGGACTCTGGGGCCAACGTCCTGACTTTC
V gene: TRBV20-1
D gene: -
CDR3 length: 14
clone size: -
J gene: TRBJ2-6

CDR3 protein: CASSLLAGGETQYF
CDR3 DNA: TGTGCCAGCAGTTTACTAGCGGGAGGAGAGACCCAGTACTTC
V gene: TRBV2
D gene: TRBD2
CDR3 length: 14
clone size: few
J gene: TRBJ2-5

CDR3 protein: CASSETGGPLQPQHF
CDR3 DNA: TGTGCCAGCAGTGAGACAGGGGGCCCTCTTCAGCCCCAGCATTTT
V gene: TRBV25-1
D gene: TRBD1
CDR3 length: 15
clone size: many
J gene: TRBJ1-5

CDR3 protein: CASSFSAREDYEQYF
CDR3 DNA: TGCGCCAGCAGCTTTAGTGCCAGGGAAGACTACGAGCAGTACTTC
V gene: TRBV5-1
D gene: -
CDR3 length: 15
clone size: -
J gene: TRBJ2-7

CDR3 protein: CASSLAAYEQYF
CDR3 DNA: TGTGCCAGCAGCTTGGCGGCCTACGAGCAGTACTTC
V gene: TRBV5-5
D gene: -
CDR3 length: 12
clone size: few
J gene: TRBJ2-7

CDR3 protein: CASQPRGVRTGELFF
CDR3 DNA: TGTGCCAGCCAACCCCGGGGGGTACGGACCGGGGAGCTGTTTTTT
V gene: TRBV27
D gene: TRBD2
CDR3 length: 15
clone size: -
J gene: TRBJ2-2

CDR3 protein: CASSSDRGPGNTIYF
CDR3 DNA: TGTGCCAGCAGCTCCGACAGGGGGCCTGGAAACACCATATATTTT
V gene: TRBV7-2
D gene: TRBD1
CDR3 length: 15
clone size: many
J gene: TRBJ1-3

CDR3 protein: CASSQGNRPTNYGYTF
CDR3 DNA: TGTGCCAGCAGCCAAGGAAATAGGCCGACTAACTATGGCTACACCTTC
V gene: TRBV3-1
D gene: -
CDR3 length: 16
clone size: -
J gene: TRBJ1-2

CDR3 protein: CASSPTATNEKLFF
CDR3 DNA: TGTGCCAGCAGCCCCACGGCGACTAATGAAAAACTGTTTTTT
V gene: TRBV7-9
D gene: -
CDR3 length: 14
clone size: many
J gene: TRBJ1-4

CDR3 protein: CASSYSSWGENQPQHF
CDR3 DNA: TGTGCCAGCAGTTACTCGTCTTGGGGGGAAAATCAGCCCCAGCATTTT
V gene: TRBV6-2/TRBV6-3
D gene: -
CDR3 length: 16
clone size: many
J gene: TRBJ1-5

CDR3 protein: CASSTYRGLGETQYF
CDR3 DNA: TGTGCCAGTAGTACCTACAGGGGGCTCGGAGAGACCCAGTACTTC
V gene: TRBV19
D gene: TRBD1
CDR3 length: 15
clone size: many
J gene: TRBJ2-5

CDR3 protein: CASSSGYQPQHF
CDR3 DNA: TGTGCCAGTAGTTCGGGGTACCAGCCCCAGCATTTT
V gene: TRBV19
D gene: -
CDR3 length: 12
clone size: -
J gene: TRBJ1-5

CDR3 protein: CASSQSGTGLYNEQFF
CDR3 DNA: TGTGCCAGCAGCCAGTCCGGGACAGGGTTGTACAATGAGCAGTTCTTC
V gene: TRBV3-1
D gene: TRBD1
CDR3 length: 16
clone size: -
J gene: TRBJ2-1

CDR3 protein: CASNAGPTGELFF
CDR3 DNA: TGTGCCAGCAATGCGGGACCCACCGGGGAGCTGTTTTTT
V gene: TRBV7-9
D gene: -
CDR3 length: 13
clone size: few
J gene: TRBJ2-2

CDR3 protein: CASSFGLATLVGWFF
CDR3 DNA: TGTGCCAGCAGTTTTGGTCTAGCAACCCTCGTTGGGTGGTTCTTC
V gene: TRBV12-3/TRBV12-4
D gene: -
CDR3 length: 15
clone size: many
J gene: TRBJ2-1

CDR3 protein: CAISESDEGTQYF
CDR3 DNA: TGTGCCATCAGTGAGTCTGATGAGGGTACGCAGTATTTT
V gene: TRBV10-3
D gene: -
CDR3 length: 13
clone size: many
J gene: TRBJ2-3

CDR3 protein: CASSLSPAGEYEQYF
CDR3 DNA: TGTGCCAGCAGTTTAAGTCCGGCAGGGGAATACGAGCAGTACTTC
V gene: TRBV27
D gene: -
CDR3 length: 15
clone size: few
J gene: TRBJ2-7

CDR3 protein: CASSRNPQVQGLEQYF
CDR3 DNA: TGCGCCAGCAGCCGGAACCCCCAGGTCCAGGGTCTCGAGCAGTACTTC
V gene: TRBV4-1
D gene: -
CDR3 length: 16
clone size: few
J gene: TRBJ2-7

CDR3 protein: CASSQLISGANYNEQFF
CDR3 DNA: TGCGCCAGCAGCCAATTAATTAGCGGGGCTAACTACAATGAGCAGTTCTTC
V gene: TRBV4-1
D gene: TRBD2
CDR3 length: 17
clone size: many
J gene: TRBJ2-1

CDR3 protein: CASSSQGGYEQYF
CDR3 DNA: TGTGCCAGCAGCTCGCAGGGCGGCTACGAGCAGTACTTC
V gene: TRBV7-2
D gene: -
CDR3 length: 13
clone size: -
J gene: TRBJ2-7

CDR3 protein: CASRSDRAGNTIYF
CDR3 DNA: TGTGCCAGCAGGAGCGACAGGGCCGGAAACACCATATATTTT
V gene: TRBV27
D gene: TRBD1
CDR3 length: 14
clone size: many
J gene: TRBJ1-3

CDR3 protein: CSATEGTTFFTDTQYF
CDR3 DNA: TGCAGTGCAACAGAGGGGACTACTTTTTTCACAGATACGCAGTATTTT
V gene: TRBV20-1
D gene: TRBD2
CDR3 length: 16
clone size: many
J gene: TRBJ2-3

CDR3 protein: CASSMGRHTGELFF
CDR3 DNA: TGTGCCAGCAGCATGGGGAGACACACCGGGGAGCTGTTTTTT
V gene: TRBV21-1
D gene: -
CDR3 length: 14
clone size: few
J gene: TRBJ2-2

CDR3 protein: CAWSVRRGGHKETQYF
CDR3 DNA: TGTGCCTGGAGTGTACGGCGGGGGGGTCACAAAGAGACCCAGTACTTC
V gene: TRBV30
D gene: TRBD2
CDR3 length: 16
clone size: many
J gene: TRBJ2-5

CDR3 protein: CASSLESKQYF
CDR3 DNA: TGTGCCAGCAGCTTAGAAAGCAAGCAGTACTTC
V gene: TRBV7-6
D gene: -
CDR3 length: 11
clone size: many
J gene: TRBJ2-7

CDR3 protein: CASSRNDRQSWTPTQYF
CDR3 DNA: TGTGCCAGTAGCCGGAACGACAGGCAGTCGTGGACGCCTACGCAGTATTTT
V gene: TRBV19
D gene: -
CDR3 length: 17
clone size: many
J gene: TRBJ2-3

CDR3 protein: CASSNLSGGDQETQYF
CDR3 DNA: TGTGCCAGCAGTAACCTTAGCGGGGGCGACCAAGAGACCCAGTACTTC
V gene: TRBV6-2/TRBV6-3
D gene: TRBD2
CDR3 length: 16
clone size: many
J gene: TRBJ2-5

CDR3 protein: CSAKRGEETQYF
CDR3 DNA: TGCAGTGCGAAGCGGGGCGAAGAGACCCAGTACTTC
V gene: TRBV20-1
D gene: TRBD2
CDR3 length: 12
clone size: -
J gene: TRBJ2-5

CDR3 protein: CSARVAGGDSYNSPLHF
CDR3 DNA: TGCAGTGCTAGAGTTGCAGGGGGGGACTCCTATAATTCACCCCTCCACTTT
V gene: TRBV20-1
D gene: TRBD1
CDR3 length: 17
clone size: few
J gene: TRBJ1-6

CDR3 protein: CASSQGTGTSGGAAHEQYF
CDR3 DNA: TGTGCCAGCAGCCAAGGAACAGGGACTAGCGGGGGGGCGGCCCACGAGCAGTACTTC
V gene: TRBV4-2
D gene: TRBD2
CDR3 length: 19
clone size: many
J gene: TRBJ2-7

CDR3 protein: CASSQDRGGTSYEQYF
CDR3 DNA: TGCGCCAGCAGCCAAGATCGTGGAGGGACCTCCTACGAGCAGTACTTC
V gene: TRBV4-3
D gene: -
CDR3 length: 16
clone size: many
J gene: TRBJ2-7

CDR3 protein: CSVGPRSNDATEAFF
CDR3 DNA: TGCAGCGTTGGCCCCAGATCGAACGACGCCACTGAAGCTTTCTTT
V gene: TRBV29-1
D gene: -
CDR3 length: 15
clone size: -
J gene: TRBJ1-1

CDR3 protein: CASSYGRGLNSPLHF
CDR3 DNA: TGTGCCAGCAGCTACGGTCGGGGACTTAATTCACCCCTCCACTTT
V gene: TRBV7-2
D gene: -
CDR3 length: 15
clone size: -
J gene: TRBJ1-6

CDR3 protein: CASSKGQGQGADTQYF
CDR3 DNA: TGCGCCAGCAGCAAGGGACAGGGGCAAGGGGCAGATACGCAGTATTTT
V gene: TRBV5-1
D gene: TRBD1
CDR3 length: 16
clone size: many
J gene: TRBJ2-3

CDR3 protein: CASSITDTGELFF
CDR3 DNA: TGTGCCAGTAGTATCACGGACACCGGGGAGCTGTTTTTT
V gene: TRBV19
D gene: -
CDR3 length: 13
clone size: many
J gene: TRBJ2-2

CDR3 protein: CASSISGNSNQPQHF
CDR3 DNA: TGTGCCAGTAGTATATCCGGGAATAGCAATCAGCCCCAGCATTTT
V gene: TRBV19
D gene: -
CDR3 length: 15
clone size: many
J gene: TRBJ1-5

CDR3 protein: CASSLAGQGDGYTF
CDR3 DNA: TGCGCCAGCAGCTTGGCGGGACAGGGTGATGGCTACACCTTC
V gene: TRBV5-1
D gene: TRBD1
CDR3 length: 14
clone size: -
J gene: TRBJ1-2

CDR3 protein: CASSPSWDTSYEQYF
CDR3 DNA: TGTGCCAGCAGCCCCTCCTGGGACACTTCCTACGAGCAGTACTTC
V gene: TRBV9
D gene: -
CDR3 length: 15
clone size: -
J gene: TRBJ2-7

CDR3 protein: CATSESGTTGELFF
CDR3 DNA: TGTGCCACCAGTGAGTCAGGTACCACCGGGGAGCTGTTTTTT
V gene: TRBV24-1
D gene: -
CDR3 length: 14
clone size: -
J gene: TRBJ2-2

CDR3 protein: CSAPQGADTQYF
CDR3 DNA: TGCAGCGCCCCACAGGGGGCAGATACGCAGTATTTT
V gene: TRBV29-1
D gene: TRBD1
CDR3 length: 12
clone size: -
J gene: TRBJ2-3

CDR3 protein: CASSVGAGGNQPQHF
CDR3 DNA: TGTGCCAGCAGTGTTGGGGCAGGGGGAAATCAGCCCCAGCATTTT
V gene: TRBV6-1
D gene: TRBD1
CDR3 length: 15
clone size: many
J gene: TRBJ1-5

CDR3 protein: CASRPGLAATGELFF
CDR3 DNA: TGTGCCAGCAGGCCTGGACTAGCGGCCACCGGGGAGCTGTTTTTT
V gene: TRBV12-3/TRBV12-4
D gene: TRBD2
CDR3 length: 15
clone size: few
J gene: TRBJ2-2

CDR3 protein: CASSVLPGQGSYEQYF
CDR3 DNA: TGTGCCAGCAGCGTTCTCCCGGGACAGGGGTCGTACGAGCAGTACTTC
V gene: TRBV28
D gene: TRBD1
CDR3 length: 16
clone size: many
J gene: TRBJ2-7

CDR3 protein: CASSLRTGRVEEAFF
CDR3 DNA: TGTGCCAGCAGCTTACGTACAGGGAGGGTTGAGGAAGCTTTCTTT
V gene: TRBV7-2
D gene: -
CDR3 length: 15
clone size: many
J gene: TRBJ1-1

CDR3 protein: CSARETARPIYGYTF
CDR3 DNA: TGCAGTGCTAGAGAAACGGCAAGGCCCATCTATGGCTACACCTTC
V gene: TRBV20-1
D gene: -
CDR3 length: 15
clone size: many
J gene: TRBJ1-2

CDR3 protein: CASSSDRGSPLHF
CDR3 DNA: TGTGCCAGCAGTTCGGACAGAGGTTCACCCCTCCACTTT
V gene: TRBV28
D gene: -
CDR3 length: 13
clone size: few
J gene: TRBJ1-6

CDR3 protein: CASSPRTGSYNEQFF
CDR3 DNA: TGTGCCAGCAGCCCCCGGACAGGTTCCTACAATGAGCAGTTCTTC
V gene: TRBV7-9
D gene: TRBD1
CDR3 length: 15
clone size: many
J gene: TRBJ2-1

CDR3 protein: CASSLDRNTIYF
CDR3 DNA: TGCGCCAGCAGCTTGGACAGAAACACCATATATTTT
V gene: TRBV5-1
D gene: -
CDR3 length: 12
clone size: many
J gene: TRBJ1-3